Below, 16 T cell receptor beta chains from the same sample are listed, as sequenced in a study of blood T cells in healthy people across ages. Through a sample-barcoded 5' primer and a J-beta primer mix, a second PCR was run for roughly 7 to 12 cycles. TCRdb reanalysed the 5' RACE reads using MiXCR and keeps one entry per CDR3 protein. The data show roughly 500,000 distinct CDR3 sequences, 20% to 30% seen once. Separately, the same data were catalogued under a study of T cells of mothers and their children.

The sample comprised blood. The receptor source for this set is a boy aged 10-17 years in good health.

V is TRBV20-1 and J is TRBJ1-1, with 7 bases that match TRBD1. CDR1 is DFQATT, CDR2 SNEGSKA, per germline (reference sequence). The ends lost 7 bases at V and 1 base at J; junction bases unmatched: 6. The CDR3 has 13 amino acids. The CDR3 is CSGDDRANTEAFF. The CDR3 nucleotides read TGCAGTGGGGACGACAGGGCGAACACTGAAGCTTTCTTT.

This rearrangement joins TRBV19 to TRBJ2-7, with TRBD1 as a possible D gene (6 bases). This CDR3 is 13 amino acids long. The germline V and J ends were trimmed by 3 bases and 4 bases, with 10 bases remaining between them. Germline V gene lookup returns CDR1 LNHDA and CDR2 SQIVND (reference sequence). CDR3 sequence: CASSMGAEYEQYF. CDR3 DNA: TGTGCCAGTAGTATGGGGGCCGAATACGAGCAGTACTTC.

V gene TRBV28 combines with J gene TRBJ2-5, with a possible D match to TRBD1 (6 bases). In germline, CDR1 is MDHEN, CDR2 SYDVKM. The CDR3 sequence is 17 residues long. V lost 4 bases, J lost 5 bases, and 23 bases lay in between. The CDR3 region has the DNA TGTGCCAGCAGTTCTACTCCAAGGACAGTTCGGGCGGAGACCCAGTACTTC. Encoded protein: CASSSTPRTVRAETQYF.

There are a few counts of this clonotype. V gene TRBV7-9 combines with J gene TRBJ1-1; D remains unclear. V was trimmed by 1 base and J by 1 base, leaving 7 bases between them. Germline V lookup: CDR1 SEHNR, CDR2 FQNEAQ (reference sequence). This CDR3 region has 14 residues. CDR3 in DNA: TGTGCCAGCAGCTTAGGCTGGGAGAACACTGAAGCTTTCTTT. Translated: CASSLGWENTEAFF.

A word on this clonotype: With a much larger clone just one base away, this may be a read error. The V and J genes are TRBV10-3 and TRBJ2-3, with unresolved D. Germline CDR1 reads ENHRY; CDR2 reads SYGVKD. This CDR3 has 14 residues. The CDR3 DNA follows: TGTGCCATCGGTGAGTTAGAAAACACAGATACGCAGTATTTT. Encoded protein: CAIGELENTDTQYF.

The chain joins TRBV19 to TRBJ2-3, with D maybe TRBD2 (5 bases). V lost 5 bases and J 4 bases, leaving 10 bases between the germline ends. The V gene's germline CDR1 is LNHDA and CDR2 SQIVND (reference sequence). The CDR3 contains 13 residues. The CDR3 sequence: CASSSGSADTQYF. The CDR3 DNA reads TGTGCCAGTAGTTCAGGTAGCGCAGATACGCAGTATTTT.

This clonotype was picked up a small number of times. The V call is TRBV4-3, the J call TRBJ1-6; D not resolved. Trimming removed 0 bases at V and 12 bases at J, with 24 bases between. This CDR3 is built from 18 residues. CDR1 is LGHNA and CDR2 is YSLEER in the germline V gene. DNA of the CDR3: TGCGCCAGCAGCCAAGACTTTGTTATTCGAGGGATAAGGAGACCCCTCCACTTT. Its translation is CASSQDFVIRGIRRPLHF.

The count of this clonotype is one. In DNA form, the CDR3 reads TGTGCCAGCAGTTACTCGGGACAGGGCTGCTGTGAAAAACTGTTTTTT. This codes for CASSYSGQGCCEKLFF. The chain recombines TRBV6-5 with TRBJ1-4; 9 bases are a match to TRBD1. This CDR3 has 16 residues. Trimming removed 0 bases from V and 7 bases from J; junction bases left unmatched: 6. Germline CDR1 and CDR2: MNHEY and SVGAGI.

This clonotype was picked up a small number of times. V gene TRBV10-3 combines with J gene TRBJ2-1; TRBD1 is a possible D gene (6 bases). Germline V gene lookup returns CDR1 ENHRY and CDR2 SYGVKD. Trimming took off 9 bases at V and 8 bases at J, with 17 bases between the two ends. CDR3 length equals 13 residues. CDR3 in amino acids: CAMKPGQTDEQFF. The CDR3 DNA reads TGTGCCATGAAACCGGGACAAACAGATGAGCAGTTCTTC.

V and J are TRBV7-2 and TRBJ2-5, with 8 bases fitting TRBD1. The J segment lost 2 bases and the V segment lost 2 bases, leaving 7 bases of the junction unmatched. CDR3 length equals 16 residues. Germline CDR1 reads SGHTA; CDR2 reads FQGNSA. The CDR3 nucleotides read TGTGCCAGCAGCTTATCGGCAACAGGGGGGCAAGAGACCCAGTACTTC. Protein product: CASSLSATGGQETQYF. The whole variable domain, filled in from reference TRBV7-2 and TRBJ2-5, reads GAGVSQSPSNKVTEKGKDVELRCDPISGHTALYWYRQSLGQGLEFLIYFQGNSAPDKSGLPSDRFSAERTGGSVSTLTIQRTQQEDSAVYLCASSLSATGGQETQYFGPGTRLLVL.

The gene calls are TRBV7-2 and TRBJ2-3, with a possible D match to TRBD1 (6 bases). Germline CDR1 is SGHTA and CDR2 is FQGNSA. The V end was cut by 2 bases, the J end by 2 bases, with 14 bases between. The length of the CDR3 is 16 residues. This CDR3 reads CASSLRVGAPTDTQYF. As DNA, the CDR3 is TGTGCCAGCAGCTTACGCGTGGGGGCCCCCACAGATACGCAGTATTTT.

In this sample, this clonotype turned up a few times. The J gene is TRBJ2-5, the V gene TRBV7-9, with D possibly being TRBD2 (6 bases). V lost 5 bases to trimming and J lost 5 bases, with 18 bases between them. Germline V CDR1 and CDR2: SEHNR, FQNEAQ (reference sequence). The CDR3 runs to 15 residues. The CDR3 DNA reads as TGTGCCAGCAGCCCAAATGACCCGGGGGTGGAGACCCAGTACTTC. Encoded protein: CASSPNDPGVETQYF.

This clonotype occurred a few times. This CDR3 reads CASSHRDRGWHEQYF. CDR3 coding DNA: TGTGCCAGCAGCCACCGGGACAGGGGGTGGCACGAGCAGTACTTC. The chain has TRBV12-3 or TRBV12-4 and TRBJ2-5, with 11 bases lining up with TRBD1. The J call is uncertain, as TRBJ2-7 better fits the DNA end. CDR3 length: 15 amino acids.

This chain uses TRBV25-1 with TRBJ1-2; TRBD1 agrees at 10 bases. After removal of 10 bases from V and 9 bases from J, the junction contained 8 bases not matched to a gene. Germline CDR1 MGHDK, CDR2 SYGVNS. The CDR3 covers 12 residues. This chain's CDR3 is CATGTGVNSYTF. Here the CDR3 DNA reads TGTGCCACCGGGACAGGGGTTAATAGCTACACCTTC.

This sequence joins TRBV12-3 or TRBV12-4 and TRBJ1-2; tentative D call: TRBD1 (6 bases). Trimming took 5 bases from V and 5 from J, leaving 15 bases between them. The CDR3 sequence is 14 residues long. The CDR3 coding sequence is TGTGCCAGCAGTGCCGGGGGGGGCGGATATGGCTACACCTTC. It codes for CASSAGGGGYGYTF.

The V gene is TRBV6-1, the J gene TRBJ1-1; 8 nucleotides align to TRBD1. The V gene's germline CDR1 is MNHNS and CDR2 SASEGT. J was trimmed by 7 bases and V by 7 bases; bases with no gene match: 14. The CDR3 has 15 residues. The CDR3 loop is CASKPRGRDRSEAFF. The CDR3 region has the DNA TGTGCCAGCAAACCAAGGGGCCGGGACAGGAGTGAAGCTTTCTTT.